This T cell receptor beta chain came from a study of blood T cell repertoires in COVID-19. Study at large: Donors in the United States, Italy and Spain gave samples during acute or convalescent COVID-19.

Enrolled through a virtual design, the participants were between roughly 18 and 100 years of age and came from about two dozen US areas. Participants had their cohort set by participant-reported clinical history. The authors' processing: Counts of nucleated cells, estimated from reference gene primer amplification, were obtained. The table came from immunoSEQ multiplex PCR; TCRdb's copy has only in-frame clones and leaves some out. That table supplies the V and J calls and clone size; D and trimming were determined from the DNA. Of over 350,000 clones in the sample, roughly 90% were seen once. V was pared by 6 bases and J by 0 bases, with 4 bases of the junction left unmatched. Germline CDR1 is SNHLY and CDR2 is FYNNEI. The CDR3 is 14 amino acids.

The sample taken for sequencing was PBMCs or T cells enriched from blood (not recorded which). The TCR comes from a woman aged 30 to 39 with acute COVID-19. This rearrangement joins TRBV2 to TRBJ1-2; TRBD1 aligns across 7 bases. CDR3 nucleotide sequence: TGTGCCAGCAGCGGACAGGTAGCTAACTATGGCTACACCTTC. Its translation is CASSGQVANYGYTF.